This T cell receptor beta chain is from a study of T cells after yellow fever vaccination. General study points: CD4 and CD8 compartments shared a small share of clonotypes.

In its sample, this clonotype was seen a few times. Its antigen is unknown. The germline V and J ends were trimmed by 5 bases and 9 bases, with 17 bases remaining between them. The length of the CDR3 is 13 residues. The germline V gene has CDR1 LNHNV and CDR2 YYDKDF (reference sequence). The study made its TCR cDNA through 5'RACE template switching. That step introduced a universal primer site along with UMIs. MiXCR was run by TCRdb on the 5' RACE reads, yielding one entry per CDR3 protein. The table records 450,000 to 600,000 distinct CDR3 sequences, about 14% of them present only once. This clonotype was sampled from a man aged 25 to 40 who received the YFV17D yellow fever vaccine. The sample was PBMCs, taken on the day of the yellow fever booster vaccination. The chain uses TRBV15 and TRBJ2-7, with unresolved D. CDR3 residues: CATSPVGPTVQYF. The CDR3 bases are TGTGCCACCAGCCCGGTCGGACCTACAGTGCAGTACTTC. The entire variable domain, with the rest obtained from reference TRBV15 and TRBJ2-7, is as follows: DAMVIQNPRYQVTQFGKPVTLSCSQTLNHNVMYWYQQKSSQAPKLLFHYYDKDFNNEADTPDNFQSRRPNTSFCFLDIRSPGLGDTAMYLCATSPVGPTVQYFGPGTRLTVT.